One and the same sample provided the 18 T cell receptor beta chains below, sequenced in a study of T cell changes during pregnancy in multiple sclerosis. Assay used: immunoSEQ multiplex PCR; TCRdb lists only in-frame clones, some missing. The sample shows tens of thousands of clones, around 90% of them seen only once. The material was peripheral blood, obtained in the third trimester of pregnancy. These receptors came from a female donor with multiple sclerosis, enrolled in a pregnancy study.

The chain links TRBV30 to TRBJ1-3; D is ambiguous. V gave up 0 bases and J gave up 4 bases, with 4 bases separating them. The CDR3 runs to 12 residues. Germline values: CDR1 GTSNPN, CDR2 SVGIG (reference sequence). Written as DNA, the CDR3 is TGTGCCTGGAGTGTAGCGGGAAACACCATATATTTT. Translating gives CAWSVAGNTIYF.

The chain combines TRBV2 with TRBJ1-5; D gene ambiguous. Germline CDR1 reads SNHLY; CDR2 reads FYNNEI. V lost 7 bases and J lost 1, with 8 bases in between. CDR3 size: 13 residues. The CDR3 sequence: CASMGGSNQPQHF. The CDR3 DNA follows: TGTGCCAGCATGGGAGGAAGCAATCAGCCCCAGCATTTT.

This chain links TRBV7-3 with TRBJ1-1, with unresolved D. The CDR3 length is 13 residues. V shed 5 bases and J shed 7 bases, with 14 bases lying between them. Germline V CDR1 and CDR2: SGHTA, FQGTGA. CDR3 amino acids: CASSPEMGSEAFF. The CDR3, as DNA: TGTGCCAGCAGCCCCGAGATGGGGAGTGAAGCTTTCTTT.

This clone occurred a few times. The CDR3: CASTGQLTNTGELFF. The CDR3 DNA reads TGTGCCAGCACCGGACAGCTCACGAACACCGGGGAGCTGTTTTTT. The J gene is TRBJ2-2, the V gene TRBV4-2; D possibly corresponds to TRBD1 (6 bases). CDR1 and CDR2 (germline): LGHNA, YNFKEQ. Trimming took 7 bases from V and 0 from J, leaving 12 bases between them. The CDR3 runs 15 residues.

V and J are TRBV18 and TRBJ1-2; 7 bases align to TRBD1. The germline gives CDR1 KGHSH, CDR2 LQKENI. The CDR3 totals 15 residues. J was trimmed by 7 bases and V by 4 bases; bases with no gene match: 12. The CDR3 coding sequence is TGTGCCAGCTCACTGTTCAGGGGGGCTATTGGTGGCTACACCTTC. As protein: CASSLFRGAIGGYTF.

The chain combines TRBV6-4 with TRBJ1-4, with 8 bases fitting TRBD1. The CDR3 has 13 amino acids. Germline V gives CDR1 MRHNA, CDR2 SNTAGT. Trimming removed 9 bases from V and 6 bases from J; junction bases left unmatched: 6. CDR3 sequence: CARNKDRDEKLFF. DNA for the CDR3: TGTGCCAGGAACAAGGACAGGGATGAAAAACTGTTTTTT.

The gene calls are TRBV4-3 and TRBJ1-2; TRBD1 might be the D (6 bases). This CDR3 is 15 amino acids long. Germline CDR1 is LGHNA and CDR2 is YSLEER. The ends were cut back, 0 bases at V and 5 bases at J, with 13 bases in the middle. CDR3 nucleotide sequence: TGCGCCAGCAGCCAAGAGACAGGAGAGTTGTATGGCTACACCTTC. Protein product: CASSQETGELYGYTF.

V and J are TRBV18 and TRBJ2-5; possible D gene TRBD2, 6 bases. The length of the CDR3 is 14 residues. V lost 2 bases to trimming and J lost 5 bases, with 12 bases between them. Germline CDR1 reads KGHSH; CDR2 reads LQKENI. CDR3 residues: CASSPIEGRETQYF. The CDR3 DNA reads as TGTGCCAGCTCACCAATTGAGGGGAGGGAGACCCAGTACTTC.

The chain is built from TRBV23-1 and TRBJ2-7; a weak D match, TRBD2 (5 bases). TRBV23-1 is an open reading frame whose function is uncertain. The length of the CDR3 is 14 residues. Trimming removed 0 bases at V and 5 bases at J, with 11 bases between. The CDR3 DNA reads TGCGCCAGCAGTCAATCCGGGAAACCCCACGAGCAGTACTTC. It codes for CASSQSGKPHEQYF.

The rearrangement links TRBV15 to TRBJ2-1; TRBD2 aligns across 10 bases. The CDR3 has 15 residues. The junction had 12 bases not matched to a gene; V was cut back by 6 bases and J by 10 bases. Germline values: CDR1 LNHNV, CDR2 YYDKDF (reference sequence). DNA of the CDR3: TGTGCCACCAGTTTTACTAGCGGGGAGGGGCAGGAGCAGTTCTTC. Its translation is CATSFTSGEGQEQFF.

The chain carries TRBV2 and TRBJ1-2; 9 nucleotides align to TRBD1. Looked up from germline, CDR1 is SNHLY and CDR2 is FYNNEI. J lost 3 bases, V lost 6 bases, and 8 bases had no gene match. The CDR3 covers 15 residues. Here the CDR3 DNA reads TGTGCCAGCAGCCAAGGACAGGGGTGGGACTATGGCTACACCTTC. Translated: CASSQGQGWDYGYTF.

The chain links TRBV30 to TRBJ1-1; D unclear. The CDR3 totals 15 residues. Trimming stripped 2 bases from V and 3 bases from J, with 16 bases between. The germline V gene encodes CDR1 GTSNPN and CDR2 SVGIG (reference sequence). The CDR3 loop reads CAWSRIGGVYTEAFF. DNA of the CDR3: TGTGCCTGGAGTAGGATAGGTGGAGTTTACACTGAAGCTTTCTTT.

The CDR3, as DNA: TGTGCCAGCAGCAGGGGAAACACTGAAGCTTTCTTT. Translating it yields CASSRGNTEAFF. The chain joins TRBV5-5 to TRBJ1-1, with D possibly TRBD1 on 5 matching bases. The CDR3 is made up of 12 amino acids. Per germline, CDR1 SGHKS and CDR2 YYEKEE (reference sequence). Deletions cut 4 bases from V and 2 bases from J, with 6 bases between.

V and J are TRBV5-5 and TRBJ1-5; 7 bases are a match to TRBD1. V was pared by 2 bases and J by 3 bases, with 5 bases of the junction left unmatched. CDR3 length equals 15 residues. Germline CDR1 reads SGHKS; CDR2 reads YYEKEE (reference sequence). The CDR3 spells CASSFGTANNQPQHF. CDR3 sequence (DNA): TGTGCCAGCAGCTTCGGGACAGCTAACAATCAGCCCCAGCATTTT.

This clone has only one observation. V and J are TRBV5-1 and TRBJ2-1; the match to TRBD2 covers 12 bases. Looked up from germline, CDR1 is SGHRS and CDR2 is YFSETQ. V lost 4 bases, J lost 5 bases, and 7 bases stayed unmatched. The CDR3 consists of 16 residues. The CDR3: CASSPMTSGGDNEQFF. The CDR3, as DNA: TGCGCCAGCAGCCCGATGACTAGCGGGGGAGACAATGAGCAGTTCTTC.

This clone was counted a single time. The genes are TRBV6-4 and TRBJ2-3; 9 bases align to TRBD2. The CDR3 extends over 15 amino acids. Unmatched junction bases numbered 4, after V lost 5 bases and J lost 1 base. Germline V CDR1 and CDR2: MRHNA, SNTAGT. As DNA, the CDR3 is TGTGCCAGCAGTACGACTAGCGGAGGCACAGATACGCAGTATTTT. This encodes CASSTTSGGTDTQYF.

The chain is built from TRBV6-6 and TRBJ2-5, with D possibly being TRBD1 (5 bases). The V end lost 0 bases, the J end lost 1 base, and 12 bases lay between the germline ends. This CDR3 region has 16 residues. Germline loops: CDR1 MNHNY, CDR2 SVGAGI (reference sequence). DNA of the CDR3: TGTGCCAGCAGTTACTCTTTGACAGCTATCCAAGAGACCCAGTACTTC. This sequence encodes CASSYSLTAIQETQYF.

V and J are TRBV7-2 and TRBJ2-3, with D possibly being TRBD2 (7 bases). V shed 5 bases and J shed 0 bases, with 12 bases lying between them. The germline CDR1 and CDR2 sequences are SGHTA and FQGNSA. The CDR3 totals 15 residues. This CDR3 is CASSRGGLSTDTQYF. The CDR3 region has the DNA TGTGCCAGCAGCCGCGGGGGCCTTAGCACAGATACGCAGTATTTT.